The 20 T cell receptor beta chains below come from one sample, sequenced in a study of blood T cells in healthy people across ages. For the second PCR, which ran for about 7 to 11 cycles, a sample-barcoded 5' primer and a J-beta primer mix were used. Using its own MiXCR run on the 5' RACE reads, TCRdb lists one record per CDR3 protein. This table holds 600,000 or so distinct CDR3 sequences, about 30% found once. Input material: blood. These receptors were taken from a woman over 75 in good health.

V gene TRBV5-1 combines with J gene TRBJ1-4; 7 nucleotides line up with TRBD1. V lost 3 bases and J lost 5; bases outside the gene matches: 7. Per the germline V gene, CDR1 is SGHRS and CDR2 is YFSETQ. This CDR3 spans 15 amino acids. As DNA, the CDR3 is TGCGCCAGCAGCTCCTCCGGGACAGAGAATGAAAAACTGTTTTTT. The encoded protein is CASSSSGTENEKLFF.

The chain carries TRBV19 and TRBJ2-7, with D perhaps TRBD1 (5 bases). Between the trimmed V and J ends, which lost 5 bases and 10 bases, there was a span of 18 bases. Looked up from germline, CDR1 is LNHDA and CDR2 is SQIVND (reference sequence). The CDR3 loop spans 13 amino acids. The CDR3 sequence is CASSVTGQEPQYF. The CDR3 coding sequence is TGTGCCAGTAGTGTCACAGGACAAGAGCCCCAGTACTTC.

This clonotype occurred many times. The chain is built from TRBV6-6 and TRBJ2-7, with a weak D call TRBD2 (5 bases). V was shortened by 5 bases and J by 1 base, with 18 bases between the two germline ends. The CDR3 has 16 residues. Germline CDR1 reads MNHNY; CDR2 reads SVGAGI (reference sequence). CDR3 nucleotides: TGTGCCAGCAGTAGCCCCCCAGTCGGGGAGTCCTACGAGCAGTACTTC. Translating it yields CASSSPPVGESYEQYF.

The J gene is TRBJ1-1, the V gene TRBV12-3 or TRBV12-4; D ambiguous. Trimming cost V 2 bases and J 8 bases, with 15 bases left between them. The CDR3 contains 14 residues. As DNA, the CDR3 is TGTGCCAGCAGTTTAATCCCAAGGCCTGGCGAAGCTTTCTTT. Amino acids: CASSLIPRPGEAFF.

This clonotype was recorded many times. The chain employs TRBV6-5 and TRBJ1-2; no firm D call. Trimming took 4 bases from V and 0 from J, leaving 18 bases between them. Germline lookup yields CDR1 MNHEY and CDR2 SVGAGI. The CDR3 has 17 residues. The CDR3 coding sequence is TGTGCCAGCAGTTCCCGGGCCGTTCCGATAACTAACTATGGCTACACCTTC. Amino acid sequence: CASSSRAVPITNYGYTF.

V usage is TRBV7-6 and J usage is TRBJ2-5; the match to TRBD1 covers 12 bases. The CDR3 is made up of 17 amino acids. V gave up 4 bases and J gave up 4 bases; unmatched junction bases: 10. Germline V lookup: CDR1 SGHVS, CDR2 FNYEAQ. In DNA form, the CDR3 reads TGTGCCAGCAGCTCTCCTCGGGACAGGGGGCCTCGAGAGACCCAGTACTTC. Protein: CASSSPRDRGPRETQYF.

This clonotype was observed once. This may come from a read error, since a much larger clone is one base off. V is TRBV7-2 and J is TRBJ1-4; 8 bases line up with TRBD1. Germline CDR1 reads SGHTA; CDR2 reads FQGNSA. The CDR3 spans 14 residues. The CDR3 region is CVSSPGGNGEKLFF. The CDR3 nucleotides read TGTGTCAGCAGCCCAGGGGGCAATGGTGAAAAACTGTTTTTT.

The chain combines TRBV7-6 with TRBJ2-5; D unclear. The germline V gene has CDR1 SGHVS and CDR2 FNYEAQ. The CDR3 is 13 residues long. The V end was cut by 5 bases, the J end by 6 bases, with 13 bases between. The CDR3 nucleotides are TGTGCCAGCAGCCCCGGTCCGCAAAAGACCCAGTACTTC. It specifies CASSPGPQKTQYF.

In this sample, this clonotype turned up a few times. The chain uses TRBV12-3 or TRBV12-4 and TRBJ2-3; 8 positions match TRBD2. V dropped 7 bases and J dropped 5; count of bases not matched to a gene: 14. This CDR3 is built from 16 residues. In DNA form, the CDR3 reads TGTGCCAGCAATCTTTTTCGGGGGGGCCCGGAAGATACGCAGTATTTT. This codes for CASNLFRGGPEDTQYF.

In its sample, this clonotype was seen many times. This chain connects TRBV6-5 to TRBJ2-7; 8 bases align to TRBD1. Germline V gene sequence: CDR1 MNHEY, CDR2 SVGAGI. The CDR3 spans 16 residues. The trim removed 6 bases at V and 5 bases at J, leaving 15 bases unmatched. CDR3 amino acids: CASSLGIRTGHDEQYF. In nucleotides, the CDR3 is TGTGCCAGCAGCCTCGGAATCCGGACAGGGCACGACGAGCAGTACTTC.

Only a few counts were recorded for this clonotype. The rearrangement links TRBV7-2 to TRBJ1-4; 7 bases map to TRBD1. The CDR3 loop spans 15 amino acids. Germline-derived CDR1 and CDR2 are SGHTA and FQGNSA. With 5 bases clipped from V and 3 bases from J, the junction kept 6 bases outside the gene matches. The CDR3 spells CASSRWGQPNEKLFF. CDR3 in DNA: TGTGCCAGCAGCCGATGGGGACAGCCTAATGAAAAACTGTTTTTT. Based on the CDR3 plus reference TRBV7-2 and TRBJ1-4, the full variable domain is GAGVSQSPSNKVTEKGKDVELRCDPISGHTALYWYRQSLGQGLEFLIYFQGNSAPDKSGLPSDRFSAERTGGSVSTLTIQRTQQEDSAVYLCASSRWGQPNEKLFFGSGTQLSVL.

The chain uses TRBV7-8 and TRBJ2-1, with 9 positions matching TRBD2. Germline V CDR1 and CDR2: SGHVS, FQNEAQ. The CDR3 has 16 residues. Trimming cost V 6 bases and J 8 bases; bases outside gene matches: 14. CDR3 nucleotide sequence: TGTGCCAGCAGGAGGGGTATCGCGGGAGGGGCCCATGAGCAGTTCTTC. Encoded protein: CASRRGIAGGAHEQFF.

In the case of this clonotype: A much larger clone sits a single nucleotide away, making a read error possible. The rearrangement links TRBV3-1 to TRBJ2-6; D possibly corresponds to TRBD1 (5 bases). Germline CDR1 LGHDT, CDR2 YNNKEL (reference sequence). The CDR3 consists of 20 residues. The CDR3 DNA sequence: TGTGCCAGCAGCCAAGAAGTAGGGGCGCCCCTCAGCTCTGGGGCCAACGTCCCGACTTTC. Translating gives CASSQEVGAPLSSGANVPTF.

This clonotype occurred many times. The chain employs TRBV4-2 and TRBJ2-7, with 7 bases matching TRBD1. Germline CDR1 reads LGHNA; CDR2 reads YNFKEQ. Unmatched junction bases numbered 6, after V lost 4 bases and J lost 0 bases. The CDR3 covers 15 residues. Written as DNA, the CDR3 is TGTGCCAGCAGCCCACGACAGGGCTTCTCCTACGAGCAGTACTTC. Translating it yields CASSPRQGFSYEQYF.

There are many counts of this clonotype. The genes are TRBV9 and TRBJ2-7, with D perhaps matching TRBD2 (5 bases). Trimming stripped 5 bases from V and 3 bases from J, with 18 bases between. Germline V gives CDR1 SGDLS, CDR2 YYNGEE. CDR3 length: 15 amino acids. The DNA of the CDR3 is TGTGCCAGCAGTCCCGGGAAGGGCCCTTACTACGAGCAGTACTTC. Its protein product is CASSPGKGPYYEQYF. Drawing the rest from reference TRBV9 and TRBJ2-7, the complete variable domain is DSGVTQTPKHLITATGQRVTLRCSPRSGDLSVYWYQQSLDQGLQFLIQYYNGEERAKGNILERFSAQQFPDLHSELNLSSLELGDSALYFCASSPGKGPYYEQYFGPGTRLTVT.

The V call is TRBV5-8, the J call TRBJ1-5, with TRBD1 as a possible D gene (6 bases). Trimming shortened V by 2 bases and J by 1 base, and 19 bases separated the two germline ends. The CDR3 contains 18 residues. CDR1 is SGHTS, CDR2 YDEGEE, per germline. CDR3 in amino acids: CASSFRDRWTESNQPQHF. The DNA of the CDR3 is TGTGCCAGCAGCTTCCGCGATAGATGGACAGAGAGCAATCAGCCCCAGCATTTT.

The chain joins TRBV5-1 to TRBJ2-7; D may be TRBD1 (6 bases). The V end was cut by 3 bases, the J end by 0 bases, with 13 bases between. Germline V gene data show CDR1 as SGHRS and CDR2 as YFSETQ. This CDR3 contains 15 residues. Here the CDR3 DNA reads TGCGCCAGCAGCTCAGTAGGACAGTTCTCCTACGAGCAGTACTTC. This codes for CASSSVGQFSYEQYF.

Worth noting for this clonotype: Lacking the conserved final phenylalanine or tryptophan, this CDR3 likely reflects a read error. The chain carries TRBV7-2 and TRBJ2-5; tentative D call: TRBD1 (6 bases). CDR1 SGHTA and CDR2 FQGNSA come from the germline V gene. The CDR3 covers 14 residues. V lost 6 bases to trimming and J lost 1 base, with 12 bases between them. The DNA of the CDR3 is TGTGCCAGCAGTTCCACAGGGTTCCAAGAGACCCAGTACCTC. It specifies CASSSTGFQETQYL.

This clonotype turned up a few times. This clone may be a read error of a much larger clone one base away. The V gene is TRBV3-1, the J gene TRBJ1-2; D is ambiguous. The ends were cut back, 0 bases at V and 4 bases at J, with 9 bases in the middle. Germline V gene lookup returns CDR1 LGHDT and CDR2 YNNKEL (reference sequence). CDR3 size: 14 residues. The CDR3 reads CASSQERQCYGYTF. CDR3 nucleotides: TGTGCCAGCAGCCAAGAACGGCAGTGCTATGGCTACACCTTC.

This clonotype showed up many times. This chain uses TRBV9 with TRBJ2-5; 11 bases fit TRBD1. The CDR3 contains 16 residues. Germline trimming cut 0 bases from V and 1 base from J; bases unmatched to any gene: 2. Germline V gene sequence: CDR1 SGDLS, CDR2 YYNGEE. The CDR3 DNA reads as TGTGCCAGCAGCGTAGGTGGGACAGGGGGCCAAGAGACCCAGTACTTC. As protein: CASSVGGTGGQETQYF.